This T cell receptor beta chain stems from a study of T cells in Graves' hyperthyroidism and ophthalmopathy. Notes on the study in general: Blood also contained most expanded thyroid clonotypes above 0.001. Progression to ophthalmopathy was predicted a median of roughly 6.8 months early.

TCR beta CDR3 sequences were amplified from RNA transcripts. An initial round of RT-PCR targeting the TCR CDR3 relied on the HTBI primer set. One entry per CDR3 protein, called by TCRdb with MiXCR from the multiplex PCR reads. The sample consists of 550,000 to 600,000 distinct CDR3 sequences, approximately 15% of them appearing once. This clonotype was recorded a few times. Antigen specificity is unknown. The V end was cut by 0 bases, the J end by 0 bases, with 12 bases between. Germline-derived CDR1 and CDR2 are MGHRA and YSYEKL. This CDR3 spans 18 amino acids. Patients affected by ophthalmopathy presented a Clinical Activity Score of at least 3, a NOSPECS grade of at least 4, and disease duration below 3 months. Exclusions: uncontrolled infection, other autoimmune disease, pregnancy, lactation.

Sequencing was done on a sample of blood. V is TRBV4-1 and J is TRBJ2-6; D is possibly TRBD1 (5 bases). The sequence was obtained from a woman between 18 and 29 years old with Graves' ophthalmopathy. CDR3 in DNA: TGCGCCAGCAGCCAAGATCTGGCAGGGTACTCTGGGGCCAACGTCCTGACTTTC. Translated: CASSQDLAGYSGANVLTF.